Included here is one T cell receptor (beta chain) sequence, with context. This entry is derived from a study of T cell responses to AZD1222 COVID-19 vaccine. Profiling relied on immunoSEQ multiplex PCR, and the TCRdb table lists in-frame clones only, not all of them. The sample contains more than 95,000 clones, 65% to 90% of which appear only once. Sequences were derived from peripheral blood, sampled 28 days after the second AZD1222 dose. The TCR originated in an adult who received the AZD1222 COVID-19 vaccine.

CDR3 in DNA: TGTGCCAGCAGCTTAGACAGGGCCTTCGGGGAGCTGTTTTTT. Amino acids: CASSLDRAFGELFF. This chain uses TRBV11-1 with TRBJ2-2; maybe TRBD1 (6 bases). Germline V CDR1 and CDR2: SGHAT, FQDESV (reference sequence). This CDR3 comprises 14 residues. The ends were cut back, 1 base at V and 7 bases at J, with 10 bases in the middle.